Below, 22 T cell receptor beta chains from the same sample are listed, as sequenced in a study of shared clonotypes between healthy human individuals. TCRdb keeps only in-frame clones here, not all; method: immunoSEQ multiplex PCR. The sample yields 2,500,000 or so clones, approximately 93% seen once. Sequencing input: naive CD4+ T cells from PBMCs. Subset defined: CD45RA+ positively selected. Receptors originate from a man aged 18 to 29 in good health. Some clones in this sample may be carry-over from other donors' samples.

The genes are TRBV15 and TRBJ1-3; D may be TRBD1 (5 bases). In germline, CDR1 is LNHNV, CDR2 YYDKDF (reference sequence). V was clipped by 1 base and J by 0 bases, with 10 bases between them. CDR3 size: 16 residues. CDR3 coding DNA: TGTGCCACCAGCAGAGGACAGAGAGACTCTGGAAACACCATATATTTT. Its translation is CATSRGQRDSGNTIYF.

In DNA form, the CDR3 reads TGTGCCAGCAGTCCCGGGACAGGGTCCTACAATGAGCAGTTCTTC. Amino acids: CASSPGTGSYNEQFF. The chain couples TRBV5-4 to TRBJ2-1; 9 bases match TRBD1. This CDR3 comprises 15 residues. The V gene end was trimmed by 5 bases and the J gene end by 1 base; junction bases not matched to a gene: 4. Germline lookup yields CDR1 SGHNT and CDR2 YYREEE (reference sequence).

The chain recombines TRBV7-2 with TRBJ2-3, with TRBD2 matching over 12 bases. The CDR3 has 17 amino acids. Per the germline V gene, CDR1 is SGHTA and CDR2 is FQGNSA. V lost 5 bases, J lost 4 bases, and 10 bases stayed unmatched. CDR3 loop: CASSAGLAGIRADTQYF. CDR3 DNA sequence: TGTGCCAGCAGCGCCGGACTAGCGGGAATTCGGGCAGATACGCAGTATTTT.

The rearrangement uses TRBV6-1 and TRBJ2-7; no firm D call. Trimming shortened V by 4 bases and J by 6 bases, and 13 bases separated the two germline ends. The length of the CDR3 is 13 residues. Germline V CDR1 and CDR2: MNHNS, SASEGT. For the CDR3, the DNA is TGTGCCAGCAGTGTTCCGACGGGTTTCGAGCAGTACTTC. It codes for CASSVPTGFEQYF.

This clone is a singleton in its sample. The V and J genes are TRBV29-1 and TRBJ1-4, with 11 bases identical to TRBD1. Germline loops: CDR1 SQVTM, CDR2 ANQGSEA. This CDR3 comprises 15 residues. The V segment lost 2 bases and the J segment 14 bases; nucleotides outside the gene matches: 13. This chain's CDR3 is CSVERAGGTGGRLFF. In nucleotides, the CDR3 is TGCAGCGTTGAAAGGGCCGGAGGGACAGGGGGTCGGCTGTTTTTT.

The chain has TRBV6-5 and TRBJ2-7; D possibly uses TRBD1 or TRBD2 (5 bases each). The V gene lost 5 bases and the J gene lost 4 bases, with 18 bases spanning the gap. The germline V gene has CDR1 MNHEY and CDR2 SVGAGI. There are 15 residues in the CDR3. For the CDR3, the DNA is TGTGCCAGCAGTCCCAGCGGAAGGGGTCGATACGAGCAGTACTTC. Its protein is CASSPSGRGRYEQYF.

CDR3: CASSVGGSASTDTQYF. As DNA, the CDR3 is TGTGCCAGCAGCGTGGGCGGTAGCGCGAGCACAGATACGCAGTATTTT. V gene TRBV28 combines with J gene TRBJ2-3, with D possibly matching TRBD2 (5 bases). Per germline, CDR1 MDHEN and CDR2 SYDVKM. Trimming stripped 6 bases from V and 0 bases from J, with 16 bases between. The CDR3 runs to 16 residues.

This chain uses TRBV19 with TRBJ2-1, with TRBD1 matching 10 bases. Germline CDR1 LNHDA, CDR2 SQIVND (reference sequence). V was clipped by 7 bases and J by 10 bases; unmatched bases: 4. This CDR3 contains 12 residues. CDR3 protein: CASIDRGREQFF. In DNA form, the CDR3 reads TGTGCCAGTATCGACAGGGGGCGGGAGCAGTTCTTC.

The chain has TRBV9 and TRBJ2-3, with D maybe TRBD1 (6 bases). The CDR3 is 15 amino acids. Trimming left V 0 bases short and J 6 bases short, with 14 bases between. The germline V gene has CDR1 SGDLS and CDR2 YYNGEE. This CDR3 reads CASSVVQGQGDTQYF. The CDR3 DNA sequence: TGTGCCAGCAGCGTAGTACAGGGCCAGGGGGATACGCAGTATTTT.

CDR3 region: CASSLSPLAHEQFF. As DNA, the CDR3 is TGTGCCAGCAGCTTAAGCCCGCTAGCCCATGAGCAGTTCTTC. The J gene is TRBJ2-1, the V gene TRBV7-3; the D gene is possibly TRBD2 (5 bases). The CDR3 spans 14 residues. Germline loops: CDR1 SGHTA, CDR2 FQGTGA. The ends were cut back, 1 base at V and 8 bases at J, with 12 bases in the middle.

The CDR3 sequence: CASSSGHVLQPQHF. As DNA, the CDR3 is TGTGCCAGCAGCTCGGGACACGTACTTCAGCCCCAGCATTTT. The V and J genes are TRBV5-6 and TRBJ1-5, with D perhaps TRBD1 (6 bases). This CDR3 is built from 14 residues. Germline lookup yields CDR1 SGHDT and CDR2 YYEEEE. Trimming removed 3 bases from V and 6 bases from J, with 13 bases in between.

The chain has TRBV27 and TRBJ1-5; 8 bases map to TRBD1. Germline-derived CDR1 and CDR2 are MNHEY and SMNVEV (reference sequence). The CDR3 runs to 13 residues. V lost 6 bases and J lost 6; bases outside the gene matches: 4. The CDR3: CASRQQGGQPQHF. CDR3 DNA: TGTGCCAGCAGACAACAGGGGGGTCAGCCCCAGCATTTT.

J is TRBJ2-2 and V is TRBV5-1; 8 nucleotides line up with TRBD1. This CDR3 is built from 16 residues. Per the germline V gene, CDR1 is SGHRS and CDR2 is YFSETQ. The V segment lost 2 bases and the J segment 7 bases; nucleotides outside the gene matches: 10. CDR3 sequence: CASSFLPGGDGGELFF. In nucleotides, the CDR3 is TGCGCCAGCAGCTTCCTACCAGGGGGCGATGGCGGGGAGCTGTTTTTT.

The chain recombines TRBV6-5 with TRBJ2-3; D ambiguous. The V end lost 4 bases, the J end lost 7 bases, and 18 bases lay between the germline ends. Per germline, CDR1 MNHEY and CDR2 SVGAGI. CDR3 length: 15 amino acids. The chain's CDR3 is CASSLSSHSLYTQYF. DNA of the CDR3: TGTGCCAGCAGTTTGAGCTCGCACTCGCTTTATACGCAGTATTTT.

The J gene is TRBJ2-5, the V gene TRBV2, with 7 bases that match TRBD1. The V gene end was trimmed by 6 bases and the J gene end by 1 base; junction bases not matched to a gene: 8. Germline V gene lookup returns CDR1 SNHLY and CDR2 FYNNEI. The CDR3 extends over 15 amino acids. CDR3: CASRRDRTLQETQYF. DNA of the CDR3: TGTGCCAGCAGGAGGGACAGAACACTCCAAGAGACCCAGTACTTC.

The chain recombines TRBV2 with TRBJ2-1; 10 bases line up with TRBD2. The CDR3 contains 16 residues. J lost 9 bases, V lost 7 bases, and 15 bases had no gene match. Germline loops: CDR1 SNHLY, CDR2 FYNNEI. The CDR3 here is CASTGRLAGVLGEQFF. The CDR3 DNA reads TGTGCCAGCACCGGTCGGCTAGCGGGAGTCCTTGGTGAGCAGTTCTTC.

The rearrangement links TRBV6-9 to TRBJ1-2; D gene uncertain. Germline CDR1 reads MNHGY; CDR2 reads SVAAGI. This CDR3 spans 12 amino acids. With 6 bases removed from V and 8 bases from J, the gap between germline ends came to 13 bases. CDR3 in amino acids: CASRSEPGGYTF. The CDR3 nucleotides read TGTGCCAGCAGATCGGAGCCGGGAGGCTACACCTTC.

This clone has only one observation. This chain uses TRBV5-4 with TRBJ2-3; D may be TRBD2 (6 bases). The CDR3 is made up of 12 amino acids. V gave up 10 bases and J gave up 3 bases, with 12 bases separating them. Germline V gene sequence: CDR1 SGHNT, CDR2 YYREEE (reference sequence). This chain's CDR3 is CAAGGNTDTQYF. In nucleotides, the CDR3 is TGTGCCGCCGGAGGGAATACAGATACGCAGTATTTT. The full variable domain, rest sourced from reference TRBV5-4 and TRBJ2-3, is ETGVTQSPTHLIKTRGQQVTLRCSSQSGHNTVSWYQQALGQGPQFIFQYYREEENGRGNFPPRFSGLQFPNYSSELNVNALELDDSALYLCAAGGNTDTQYFGPGTRLTVL.

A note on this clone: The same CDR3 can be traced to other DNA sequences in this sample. The CDR3 here is CASRGSYEQYF. The CDR3, as DNA: TGTGCCAGCAGGGGGTCCTACGAGCAGTACTTC. J is TRBJ2-7 and V is TRBV6-5; D remains unclear. The germline V gene encodes CDR1 MNHEY and CDR2 SVGAGI. CDR3 size: 11 residues. Deletions cut 6 bases from V and 1 base from J, with 4 bases between.

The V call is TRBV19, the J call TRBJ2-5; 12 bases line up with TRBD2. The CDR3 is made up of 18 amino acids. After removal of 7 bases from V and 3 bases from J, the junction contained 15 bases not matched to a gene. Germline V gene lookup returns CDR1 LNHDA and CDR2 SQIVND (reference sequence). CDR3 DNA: TGTGCCAGTACCCCGGGGCGACTAGCGGGAGCATTCGAAGAGACCCAGTACTTC. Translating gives CASTPGRLAGAFEETQYF.

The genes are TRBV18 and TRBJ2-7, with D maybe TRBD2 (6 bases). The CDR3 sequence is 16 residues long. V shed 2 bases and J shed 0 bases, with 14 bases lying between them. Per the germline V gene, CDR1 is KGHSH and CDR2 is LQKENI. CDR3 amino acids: CASSPAVASASYEQYF. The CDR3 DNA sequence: TGTGCCAGCTCACCAGCTGTGGCTAGCGCCTCCTACGAGCAGTACTTC. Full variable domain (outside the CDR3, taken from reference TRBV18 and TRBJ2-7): NAGVMQNPRHLVRRRGQEARLRCSPMKGHSHVYWYRQLPEEGLKFMVYLQKENIIDESGMPKERFSAEFPKEGPSILRIQQVVRGDSAAYFCASSPAVASASYEQYFGPGTRLTVT.

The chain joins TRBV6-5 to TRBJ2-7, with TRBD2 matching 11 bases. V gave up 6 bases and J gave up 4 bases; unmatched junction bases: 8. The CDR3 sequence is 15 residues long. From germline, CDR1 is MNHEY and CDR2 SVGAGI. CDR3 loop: CASSPLAGGRYEQYF. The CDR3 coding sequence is TGTGCCAGCAGCCCGCTAGCGGGAGGCCGTTACGAGCAGTACTTC.